These T cell receptor beta chains were read from a single sample in a study of CD8+ T cells in alopecia areata. The method was immunoSEQ multiplex PCR; TCRdb's version includes in-frame clones alone and lacks a portion of them. The sample lists about 260,000 clones, about 60% occurring once. The sample here was CD4+ T cells sorted from blood, taken around week 53, from a patient treated with tofacitinib. These receptors all stem from a human donor with alopecia areata. Both conserved end residues are part of each CDR3. Each record gives: J gene, clone size, D gene, V gene, CDR3 protein, CDR3 DNA. The D gene is left open where the match is weak. Not every row has a clone size; where given, it reads once, few, many or a size class.

J: TRBJ1-2
size: NA
D: NA
V: TRBV7-9
CDR3: CASSLERGYTF
DNA: TGTGCCAGCAGCTTAGAGAGGGGCTACACCTTC

J: TRBJ2-1
size: NA
D: TRBD2
V: TRBV7-8
CDR3: CASSSTSGGAGEQFF
DNA: TGTGCCAGCAGCTCCACTAGCGGGGGGGCGGGTGAGCAGTTCTTC

J: TRBJ2-2
size: NA
D: NA
V: TRBV9
CDR3: CASSPHGPENTGELFF
DNA: TGTGCCAGCAGCCCCCACGGGCCTGAGAACACCGGGGAGCTGTTTTTT

J: TRBJ2-7
size: NA
D: TRBD1
V: TRBV30
CDR3: CAWSQYRDSTYEQYF
DNA: TGTGCCTGGAGTCAATACCGGGACAGTACCTACGAGCAGTACTTC

J: TRBJ2-1
size: NA
D: NA
V: TRBV4-2
CDR3: CASSQEWSNEQFF
DNA: TGTGCCAGCAGCCAAGAATGGTCCAATGAGCAGTTCTTC

J: TRBJ1-1
size: few
D: NA
V: TRBV9
CDR3: CASSERTVNTEAFF
DNA: TGTGCCAGCAGCGAACGGACAGTGAACACTGAAGCTTTCTTT

J: TRBJ2-5
size: NA
D: TRBD1
V: TRBV7-2
CDR3: CASSLAGTGGQETQYF
DNA: TGTGCCAGCAGCTTAGCTGGGACAGGGGGGCAAGAGACCCAGTACTTC

J: TRBJ2-2
size: NA
D: TRBD1
V: TRBV29-1
CDR3: CSVPRQGDTGELFF
DNA: TGCAGCGTTCCGCGACAGGGTGACACCGGGGAGCTGTTTTTT

J: TRBJ1-5
size: few
D: NA
V: TRBV5-1
CDR3: CASSRRGGNNQPQHF
DNA: TGCGCCAGCAGCCGTCGGGGGGGCAACAATCAGCCCCAGCATTTT

J: TRBJ2-5
size: few
D: NA
V: TRBV6-6
CDR3: CASSGRSQETQYF
DNA: TGTGCCAGCAGTGGGAGGAGCCAAGAGACCCAGTACTTC

J: TRBJ2-2
size: NA
D: NA
V: TRBV7-3
CDR3: CASSANTGELFF
DNA: TGTGCCAGCAGCGCCAACACCGGGGAGCTGTTTTTT

J: TRBJ1-1
size: NA
D: NA
V: TRBV15
CDR3: CATSRGGGTEAFF
DNA: TGTGCCACCAGCAGAGGTGGGGGCACTGAAGCTTTCTTT

J: TRBJ1-1
size: few
D: NA
V: TRBV30
CDR3: CAWSSLLNTEAFF
DNA: TGTGCCTGGAGTTCATTATTGAACACTGAAGCTTTCTTT

J: TRBJ1-2
size: few
D: NA
V: TRBV7-8
CDR3: CASSSGISAGYTF
DNA: TGTGCCAGCAGCTCGGGGATCTCCGCTGGCTACACCTTC

J: TRBJ2-2
size: NA
D: NA
V: TRBV4-1
CDR3: CASSQQGAGELFF
DNA: TGCGCCAGCAGCCAGCAGGGCGCCGGGGAGCTGTTTTTT

J: TRBJ1-6
size: NA
D: NA
V: TRBV2
CDR3: CASSEAARDSPLHF
DNA: TGTGCCAGCAGTGAAGCGGCGAGGGATTCACCCCTCCACTTT

J: TRBJ1-6
size: NA
D: NA
V: TRBV7-2
CDR3: CASSLAGGALHF
DNA: TGTGCCAGCAGCTTAGCGGGAGGGGCCCTCCACTTT

J: TRBJ2-1
size: once
D: NA
V: TRBV25-1
CDR3: CASRADSGRNYNEQFF
DNA: TGTGCCAGCAGGGCTGACTCGGGGAGAAACTACAATGAGCAGTTCTTC

J: TRBJ2-7
size: NA
D: NA
V: TRBV29-1
CDR3: CSVGGELYEQYF
DNA: TGCAGCGTTGGAGGGGAACTTTACGAGCAGTACTTC

J: TRBJ1-2
size: NA
D: TRBD1
V: TRBV15
CDR3: CATSREAGGDYGYTF
DNA: TGTGCCACCAGCAGAGAGGCAGGGGGTGACTATGGCTACACCTTC

J: TRBJ1-1
size: NA
D: NA
V: TRBV2
CDR3: CASSPRRDLEAFF
DNA: TGTGCCAGCAGCCCACGCAGGGACCTTGAAGCTTTCTTT

J: TRBJ2-3
size: NA
D: NA
V: TRBV4-3
CDR3: CASSQGGFVDTQYF
DNA: TGCGCCAGCAGCCAAGGGGGATTCGTGGATACGCAGTATTTT

J: TRBJ1-2
size: NA
D: NA
V: TRBV6-1
CDR3: CASSDSGYGYTF
DNA: TGTGCCAGCAGCGACAGCGGATATGGCTACACCTTC

J: TRBJ1-2
size: few
D: NA
V: TRBV29-1
CDR3: CSVGGGYTF
DNA: TGCAGCGTTGGGGGAGGCTACACCTTC

J: TRBJ2-7
size: few
D: NA
V: TRBV19
CDR3: CASSQQRHEQYF
DNA: TGTGCCAGTAGTCAACAACGTCACGAGCAGTACTTC

J: TRBJ2-4
size: NA
D: NA
V: TRBV10-3
CDR3: CAISEPENIQYF
DNA: TGTGCCATCAGTGAACCAGAAAACATTCAGTACTTC

J: TRBJ2-5
size: few
D: NA
V: TRBV20-1
CDR3: CSARDRQTQYF
DNA: TGCAGTGCTAGAGATCGGCAGACCCAGTACTTC

J: TRBJ1-6
size: few
D: TRBD1
V: TRBV7-8
CDR3: CASSLGGTVSPLHF
DNA: TGTGCCAGCAGCTTGGGTGGGACAGTTTCACCCCTCCACTTT

J: TRBJ1-5
size: NA
D: TRBD1
V: TRBV7-9
CDR3: CASSSTGANQPQHF
DNA: TGTGCCAGCAGCTCCACAGGGGCCAATCAGCCCCAGCATTTT

J: TRBJ1-5
size: NA
D: NA
V: TRBV29-1
CDR3: CSVGDHSNQPQHF
DNA: TGCAGCGTTGGGGATCATAGCAATCAGCCCCAGCATTTT

J: TRBJ1-1
size: NA
D: NA
V: TRBV4-2
CDR3: CASSSSGWPAFF
DNA: TGTGCCAGCAGCTCCTCGGGGTGGCCAGCTTTCTTT

J: TRBJ1-5
size: few
D: NA
V: TRBV9
CDR3: CASSVDGRDQPQHF
DNA: TGTGCCAGCAGCGTAGATGGAAGGGATCAGCCCCAGCATTTT

J: TRBJ2-2
size: NA
D: NA
V: TRBV27
CDR3: CAATSFTGELFF
DNA: TGTGCCGCAACGTCCTTTACCGGGGAGCTGTTTTTT

J: TRBJ2-5
size: NA
D: NA
V: TRBV11-2
CDR3: CASSLSPGETQYF
DNA: TGTGCCAGCAGCTTAAGTCCCGGGGAGACCCAGTACTTC

J: TRBJ2-5
size: NA
D: NA
V: TRBV7-2
CDR3: CASSLAVREETQYF
DNA: TGTGCCAGCAGCTTAGCCGTCAGGGAAGAGACCCAGTACTTC

J: TRBJ1-4
size: few
D: NA
V: TRBV15
CDR3: CATSPLSRGGVTNEKLFF
DNA: TGTGCCACCAGCCCTCTGTCCCGCGGGGGAGTAACTAATGAAAAACTGTTTTTT

J: TRBJ2-3
size: NA
D: TRBD2
V: TRBV7-2
CDR3: CASSRGDHGTDTQYF
DNA: TGTGCCAGCAGCCGGGGGGATCACGGCACAGATACGCAGTATTTT

J: TRBJ1-2
size: NA
D: NA
V: TRBV27
CDR3: CARLNENYGYTF
DNA: TGTGCCAGATTAAACGAGAACTATGGCTACACCTTC

J: TRBJ2-1
size: few
D: TRBD2
V: TRBV7-2
CDR3: CASSPSSGGSMEQFF
DNA: TGTGCCAGCAGCCCGTCTAGCGGGGGGTCAATGGAGCAGTTCTTC

J: TRBJ2-2
size: once
D: TRBD1
V: TRBV10-3
CDR3: CAIRQGSNTGELFF
DNA: TGTGCCATCAGACAGGGGTCTAACACCGGGGAGCTGTTTTTT

J: TRBJ1-5
size: few
D: TRBD1
V: TRBV6-1
CDR3: CASSEWTGVSNQPQHF
DNA: TGTGCCAGCAGTGAGTGGACAGGGGTAAGCAATCAGCCCCAGCATTTT

J: TRBJ2-3
size: NA
D: NA
V: TRBV5-1
CDR3: CASSPLKGGVRFTDTQYF
DNA: TGCGCCAGCAGCCCTTTAAAAGGGGGGGTCCGATTCACAGATACGCAGTATTTT

J: TRBJ2-2
size: few
D: NA
V: TRBV9
CDR3: CASTPGLTTGELFF
DNA: TGTGCCAGCACCCCGGGACTGACTACCGGGGAGCTGTTTTTT

J: TRBJ1-5
size: NA
D: NA
V: TRBV2
CDR3: CASSTGRRAQPQHF
DNA: TGTGCCAGCAGTACAGGGAGGCGAGCTCAGCCCCAGCATTTT

J: TRBJ1-2
size: NA
D: TRBD1
V: TRBV11-2
CDR3: CASSPGTGSNYGYTF
DNA: TGTGCCAGCAGTCCCGGGACAGGGTCTAACTATGGCTACACCTTC

J: TRBJ2-3
size: NA
D: NA
V: TRBV5-1
CDR3: CASSSPLIGDTQYF
DNA: TGCGCCAGCAGCTCTCCTTTGATCGGAGATACGCAGTATTTT

J: TRBJ1-6
size: few
D: NA
V: TRBV5-1
CDR3: CASSLGPGAYNSPLHF
DNA: TGCGCCAGCAGCTTGGGCCCAGGGGCCTATAATTCACCCCTCCACTTT

J: TRBJ2-2
size: NA
D: NA
V: TRBV7-2
CDR3: CASSGSPVPTDGELFF
DNA: TGTGCCAGCAGCGGGTCACCAGTCCCAACCGACGGGGAGCTGTTTTTT